The 7 T cell receptor beta chains below were found in one sample sequenced in a study of CD8 T cells in Susac syndrome. With random hexamers, reverse transcription was performed on roughly 0.5 to 1 ug of RNA. TCRdb reprocessed the immunoSEQ multiplex PCR reads with MiXCR, giving one entry per CDR3 protein. The repertoire holds fewer than 80,000 distinct CDR3 sequences, roughly 94% seen once, with roughly 0.55% in the top ten. Sequencing was done on a sample of CD8+ T cells from PBMCs. All receptors derive from a human donor with multiple sclerosis.

The chain joins TRBV7-9 to TRBJ2-1; D possibly corresponds to TRBD1 (5 bases). The germline gives CDR1 SEHNR, CDR2 FQNEAQ (reference sequence). With 5 bases removed from V and 4 bases from J, the gap between germline ends came to 15 bases. The CDR3 has 15 amino acids. CDR3 region: CASSITGTGYNEQFF. In DNA, the CDR3 is TGTGCCAGCAGCATTACCGGAACAGGATACAATGAGCAGTTCTTC.

The rearrangement links TRBV20-1 to TRBJ2-7; the D gene is possibly TRBD2 (5 bases). This CDR3 has 15 residues. Germline CDR1 reads DFQATT; CDR2 reads SNEGSKA (reference sequence). V was pared by 0 bases and J by 0 bases, with 12 bases between. This chain's CDR3 is CSARDWETVSYEQYF. Written as DNA, the CDR3 is TGCAGTGCTAGAGATTGGGAGACGGTCTCCTACGAGCAGTACTTC.

The chain combines TRBV7-9 with TRBJ2-7, with 10 nucleotides matching TRBD1. The CDR3 covers 13 residues. J lost 7 bases, V lost 4 bases, and 4 bases had no gene match. Per the germline V gene, CDR1 is SEHNR and CDR2 is FQNEAQ (reference sequence). The DNA of the CDR3 is TGTGCCAGCAGCTCCCGGACAGGGGGGGAGCAGTACTTC. Its protein product is CASSSRTGGEQYF.

The rearrangement uses TRBV12-3 or TRBV12-4 and TRBJ2-7, with TRBD2 as a possible D gene (5 bases). Trimming pared 6 bases from V and 2 bases from J, leaving 20 bases between. CDR3 length equals 16 residues. The chain's CDR3 is CASSPSEGSLAYEQYF. For the CDR3, the DNA is TGTGCCAGCAGCCCCTCCGAGGGCAGCTTAGCCTACGAGCAGTACTTC.

The J gene is TRBJ2-1, the V gene TRBV5-1, with 14 bases aligning to TRBD2. CDR1 is SGHRS, CDR2 YFSETQ, per germline. CDR3 length: 16 residues. Losses at the gene ends were 5 bases for V and 10 bases for J; bases not matched to a gene: 11. The CDR3 protein is CASREGLAGGHEEQFF. CDR3 in DNA: TGCGCCAGCAGAGAAGGACTAGCGGGGGGCCACGAGGAGCAGTTCTTC.

The chain joins TRBV5-6 to TRBJ2-1; D gene unclear. Trimming pared 5 bases from V and 5 bases from J, leaving 8 bases between. The V gene's germline CDR1 is SGHDT and CDR2 YYEEEE. There are 12 residues in the CDR3. The CDR3 loop reads CASSSYNNEQFF. DNA for the CDR3: TGTGCCAGCAGTTCTTATAACAATGAGCAGTTCTTC.

CDR3 DNA: TGCGCCAGCAGCCAAGATCTATGGACAGTTCCCAGGGAAAAACTGTTTTTT. Amino acid sequence: CASSQDLWTVPREKLFF. This rearrangement joins TRBV4-3 to TRBJ1-4, with a weak D call TRBD1 (6 bases). The CDR3 covers 17 residues. Germline CDR1 is LGHNA and CDR2 is YSLEER. V was clipped by 0 bases and J by 8 bases, with 19 bases between them.